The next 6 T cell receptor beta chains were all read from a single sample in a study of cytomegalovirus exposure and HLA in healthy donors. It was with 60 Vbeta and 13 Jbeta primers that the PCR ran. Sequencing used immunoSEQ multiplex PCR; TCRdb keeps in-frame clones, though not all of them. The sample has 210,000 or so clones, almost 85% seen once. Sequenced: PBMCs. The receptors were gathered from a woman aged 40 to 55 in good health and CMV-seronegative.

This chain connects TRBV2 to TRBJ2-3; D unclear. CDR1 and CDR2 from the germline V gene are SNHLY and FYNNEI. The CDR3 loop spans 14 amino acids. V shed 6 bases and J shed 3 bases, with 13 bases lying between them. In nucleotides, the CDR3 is TGTGCCAGCAGCCGGGTATTGAGGACAGATACGCAGTATTTT. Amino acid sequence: CASSRVLRTDTQYF. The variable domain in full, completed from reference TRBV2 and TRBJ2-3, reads EPEVTQTPSHQVTQMGQEVILRCVPISNHLYFYWYRQILGQKVEFLVSFYNNEISEKSEIFDDQFSVERPDGSNFTLKIRSTKLEDSAMYFCASSRVLRTDTQYFGPGTRLTVL.

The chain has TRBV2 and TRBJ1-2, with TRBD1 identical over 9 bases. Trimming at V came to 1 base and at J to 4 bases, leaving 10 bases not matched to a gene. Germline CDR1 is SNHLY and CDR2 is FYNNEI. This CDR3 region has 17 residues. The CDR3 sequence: CASSEDRGRPGSYGYTF. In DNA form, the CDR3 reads TGTGCCAGCAGTGAAGACAGGGGGCGGCCTGGGTCCTATGGCTACACCTTC.

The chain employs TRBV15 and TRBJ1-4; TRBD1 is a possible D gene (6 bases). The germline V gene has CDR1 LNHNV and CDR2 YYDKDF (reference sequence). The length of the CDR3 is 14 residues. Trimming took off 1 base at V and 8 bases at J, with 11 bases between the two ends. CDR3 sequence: CATSRGGGWEKLFF. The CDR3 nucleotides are TGTGCCACCAGCAGAGGGGGGGGCTGGGAAAAACTGTTTTTT.

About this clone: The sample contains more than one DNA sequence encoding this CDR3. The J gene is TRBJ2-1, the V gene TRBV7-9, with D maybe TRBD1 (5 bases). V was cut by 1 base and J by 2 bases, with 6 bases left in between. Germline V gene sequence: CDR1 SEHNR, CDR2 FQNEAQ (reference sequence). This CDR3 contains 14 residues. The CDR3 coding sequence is TGTGCCAGCAGCTTAGTGACAGCCTACAATGAGCAGTTCTTC. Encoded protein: CASSLVTAYNEQFF.

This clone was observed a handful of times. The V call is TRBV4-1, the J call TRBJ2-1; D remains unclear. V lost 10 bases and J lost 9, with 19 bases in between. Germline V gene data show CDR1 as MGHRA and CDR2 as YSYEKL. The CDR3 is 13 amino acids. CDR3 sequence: CATTGSVLGEQFF. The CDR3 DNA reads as TGCGCCACTACGGGTTCGGTGCTTGGTGAGCAGTTCTTC.

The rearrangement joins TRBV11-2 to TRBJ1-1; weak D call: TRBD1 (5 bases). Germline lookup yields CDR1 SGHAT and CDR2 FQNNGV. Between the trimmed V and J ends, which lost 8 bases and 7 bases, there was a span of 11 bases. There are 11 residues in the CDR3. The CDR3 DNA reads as TGTGCCAGCGGAGGGGACGGTGAAGCTTTCTTT. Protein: CASGGDGEAFF.